This T cell receptor beta chain was identified in a study of Graves' ophthalmopathy and Graves' hyperthyroidism. The diagnostic workup employed clinical symptoms, serum thyroxine, TRAb, thyroid ultrasound and orbital computed tomography. This clonotype was detected once. A much larger clone differs from this one at a single base, so this may be a read error. V was pared by 1 base and J by 3 bases, with 9 bases between. CDR3 length equals 13 residues. Per the germline V gene, CDR1 is DFQATT and CDR2 is SNEGSKA (reference sequence). For repertoire sequencing, the TCR beta CDR3 regions were amplified from RNA transcripts. HTBI primers primed a first-round RT-PCR, and a second-round multiplex PCR followed. Each CDR3 protein is one row after TCRdb ran MiXCR on the multiplex PCR reads. The data hold just over 600,000 distinct CDR3 sequences, with 22% observed a single time.

The origin of this receptor is a woman between 18 and 30 years old with stable Graves' hyperthyroidism. Some clones in this sample may be carry-over from other donors' samples. Specimen: peripheral blood. This chain connects TRBV20-1 to TRBJ2-5, with D unresolved. In nucleotides, the CDR3 is TGCAGTGCTAGAGTGATAATCAAAGAGACCCAGTACTTC. Its translation: CSARVIIKETQYF.